The 24 T cell receptor beta chains below were found in one sample sequenced in a study of cytomegalovirus exposure and HLA in healthy donors. PCR involved 60 Vbeta and 13 Jbeta primers. Profiled with immunoSEQ multiplex PCR; TCRdb holds only in-frame clones, not every one. The sample lists roughly 120,000 clones, roughly four fifths occurring once. What was sequenced was PBMCs. Receptor source: a male donor in good health and CMV-seropositive.

The V call is TRBV7-2, the J call TRBJ2-5; TRBD2 matches 13 bases. CDR3 size: 17 residues. The germline CDR1 and CDR2 sequences are SGHTA and FQGNSA. J lost 2 bases, V lost 0 bases, and 3 bases had no gene match. This chain's CDR3 is CASSLAGLAGLQETQYF. The DNA of the CDR3 is TGTGCCAGCAGCTTAGCGGGACTAGCGGGACTGCAAGAGACCCAGTACTTC. The full variable domain, with the rest looked up from reference TRBV7-2 and TRBJ2-5, is GAGVSQSPSNKVTEKGKDVELRCDPISGHTALYWYRQSLGQGLEFLIYFQGNSAPDKSGLPSDRFSAERTGGSVSTLTIQRTQQEDSAVYLCASSLAGLAGLQETQYFGPGTRLLVL.

The chain links TRBV30 to TRBJ2-5; D is unclear. Per the germline V gene, CDR1 is GTSNPN and CDR2 is SVGIG (reference sequence). This CDR3 has 12 amino acids. Trimming shortened V by 5 bases and J by 5 bases, and 12 bases separated the two germline ends. The CDR3 DNA reads as TGTGCCTGGGCCTCAGCAGGTGAGACCCAGTACTTC. This sequence encodes CAWASAGETQYF.

The chain links TRBV28 to TRBJ2-1; D unresolved. V lost 8 bases and J 3 bases, leaving 5 bases between the germline ends. CDR3 size: 11 residues. CDR1 MDHEN and CDR2 SYDVKM come from the germline V gene. This CDR3 reads CASSFYNEQFF. The CDR3 DNA follows: TGTGCCAGCTCATTCTACAATGAGCAGTTCTTC.

This sequence joins TRBV7-2 and TRBJ1-5; tentative D call: TRBD1 (5 bases). CDR1 and CDR2 from the germline V gene are SGHTA and FQGNSA. The CDR3 runs to 14 residues. V was trimmed by 5 bases and J by 0 bases, leaving 8 bases between them. CDR3 loop: CASSPTASNQPQHF. The CDR3, as DNA: TGTGCCAGCAGCCCGACAGCTAGCAATCAGCCCCAGCATTTT.

The chain employs TRBV4-1 and TRBJ2-7, with 7 bases matching TRBD2. Trimming removed 0 bases from V and 9 bases from J; junction bases left unmatched: 8. The CDR3 extends over 14 amino acids. Germline assignment: CDR1 MGHRA and CDR2 YSYEKL. CDR3 residues: CASSQDTRLAVQYF. Here the CDR3 DNA reads TGCGCCAGCAGCCAAGACACCAGACTAGCAGTGCAGTACTTC.

The chain recombines TRBV7-2 with TRBJ2-2; 8 bases map to TRBD2. With V trimmed by 1 base and J by 5 bases, 12 bases remained unmatched. The CDR3 length is 18 residues. Germline V gene sequence: CDR1 SGHTA, CDR2 FQGNSA. DNA for the CDR3: TGTGCCAGCAGCTTAGGATATGTAGCGGGGAGAGGGACCGGGGAGCTGTTTTTT. This sequence encodes CASSLGYVAGRGTGELFF.

Here the CDR3 DNA reads TGTGCCAGCAGCCCTTCCGGGCAGGGGTATCAGCCCCAGCATTTT. Encoded protein: CASSPSGQGYQPQHF. This chain joins TRBV7-2 and TRBJ1-5, with a tentative D call TRBD1 (6 bases). The CDR3 contains 15 residues. From germline, CDR1 is SGHTA and CDR2 FQGNSA. V dropped 5 bases and J dropped 5 bases, with 16 bases sitting between them.

The chain has TRBV2 and TRBJ2-7; D might be TRBD2 (6 bases). From germline, CDR1 is SNHLY and CDR2 FYNNEI. There are 14 residues in the CDR3. The germline V and J ends were trimmed by 3 bases and 2 bases, with 11 bases remaining between them. The CDR3 nucleotides are TGTGCCAGCAGTGAGGCTAGCGCCACCTACGAGCAGTACTTC. It translates to CASSEASATYEQYF.

The chain recombines TRBV15 with TRBJ2-1, with 10 bases aligning to TRBD1. V shed 0 bases and J 5 bases; nucleotides not matched to a gene: 22. The CDR3 has 22 residues. Per germline, CDR1 LNHNV and CDR2 YYDKDF (reference sequence). CDR3 residues: CATSRDRRGRDRGSTRDNEQFF. CDR3 bases: TGTGCCACCAGCAGAGATCGCAGAGGACGGGACAGGGGCTCGACTAGGGACAATGAGCAGTTCTTC. Complete variable domain (other parts from reference TRBV15 and TRBJ2-1): DAMVIQNPRYQVTQFGKPVTLSCSQTLNHNVMYWYQQKSSQAPKLLFHYYDKDFNNEADTPDNFQSRRPNTSFCFLDIRSPGLGDTAMYLCATSRDRRGRDRGSTRDNEQFFGPGTRLTVL.

J is TRBJ1-1 and V is TRBV18; D unclear. The CDR3 covers 14 residues. Germline V gene data show CDR1 as KGHSH and CDR2 as LQKENI. Trimming took 4 bases from V and 3 from J, leaving 12 bases between them. CDR3 nucleotides: TGTGCCAGCTCACTGTACTCCCGGGACACTGAAGCTTTCTTT. Encoded protein: CASSLYSRDTEAFF.

This rearrangement joins TRBV28 to TRBJ2-4; possibly TRBD2 for D (6 bases). Trimming cost V 6 bases and J 0 bases, with 12 bases left between them. Germline lookup yields CDR1 MDHEN and CDR2 SYDVKM. The CDR3 is 15 amino acids. CDR3 loop: CASSPGGGAKNIQYF. For the CDR3, the DNA is TGTGCCAGCAGCCCCGGGGGAGGAGCCAAAAACATTCAGTACTTC.

V usage is TRBV7-3 and J usage is TRBJ2-3, with TRBD1 matching 8 bases. CDR1 and CDR2 from the germline V gene are SGHTA and FQGTGA. The CDR3 loop spans 15 amino acids. Trimming took 2 bases from V and 4 from J; bases not matched to a gene: 5. The CDR3 nucleotides read TGTGCCAGCAGCTTAGCTCAGGGGGCAGCAGATACGCAGTATTTT. This codes for CASSLAQGAADTQYF. Complete variable domain (other parts from reference TRBV7-3 and TRBJ2-3): GAGVSQTPSNKVTEKGKYVELRCDPISGHTALYWYRQSLGQGPEFLIYFQGTGAADDSGLPNDRFFAVRPEGSVSTLKIQRTERGDSAVYLCASSLAQGAADTQYFGPGTRLTVL.

The chain employs TRBV6-7 and TRBJ1-1; no reliable D call. TRBV6-7 is an ORF, with its function uncertain. Trimming stripped 2 bases from V and 1 base from J, with 8 bases between. This CDR3 is 14 amino acids long. As DNA, the CDR3 is TGTGCCAGCAGTTACAATAGATCGAACACTGAAGCTTTCTTT. Its translation is CASSYNRSNTEAFF.

This chain uses TRBV30 with TRBJ1-2; TRBD1 matches 7 bases. The CDR3 has 13 amino acids. J gave up 7 bases and V 0 bases, and 5 bases lay outside the gene matches. In germline, CDR1 is GTSNPN, CDR2 SVGIG (reference sequence). CDR3 loop: CAWSVGQGVGYTF. The CDR3 nucleotides are TGTGCCTGGAGTGTAGGTCAGGGGGTTGGCTACACCTTC.

For the CDR3, the DNA is TGTGCCAGCAGCGGTGGGACTCCTTCGAAGGTCAACGTGTTCTTC. This translates into CASSGGTPSKVNVFF. The chain couples TRBV9 to TRBJ2-1; the D gene is possibly TRBD2 (6 bases). V was shortened by 3 bases and J by 15 bases, with 25 bases between the two germline ends. CDR1 and CDR2 (germline): SGDLS, YYNGEE. The CDR3 totals 15 residues.

J is TRBJ1-2 and V is TRBV19; 10 bases align to TRBD1. The CDR3 sequence is 16 residues long. V dropped 6 bases and J dropped 3; count of bases not matched to a gene: 10. Germline V lookup: CDR1 LNHDA, CDR2 SQIVND (reference sequence). The CDR3, as DNA: TGTGCCAGTAGGGCCGGGACAGGGGCGCGGGACTATGGCTACACCTTC. Translating it yields CASRAGTGARDYGYTF.

V and J are TRBV18 and TRBJ2-2, with D maybe TRBD1 (6 bases). The V gene's germline CDR1 is KGHSH and CDR2 LQKENI. The CDR3 runs 15 residues. The V end lost 2 bases, the J end lost 5 bases, and 12 bases lay between the germline ends. The CDR3 DNA follows: TGTGCCAGCTCACCAATTGGCAGGGGAACCGGGGAGCTGTTTTTT. This translates into CASSPIGRGTGELFF.

Concerning this clone: Within the sample, other DNA sequences also encode this same CDR3. This chain connects TRBV28 to TRBJ1-1; a possible D gene is TRBD1 (5 bases). The CDR3 spans 13 residues. The V gene's germline CDR1 is MDHEN and CDR2 SYDVKM. V was shortened by 6 bases and J by 1 base, with 9 bases between the two germline ends. Written as DNA, the CDR3 is TGTGCCAGCAGGGGAACAGGGAACACTGAAGCTTTCTTT. Protein: CASRGTGNTEAFF.

This clone was counted only a few times. This chain uses TRBV9 with TRBJ2-7, with a tentative D call TRBD1 (6 bases). Trimming left V 4 bases short and J 11 bases short, with 22 bases between. From germline, CDR1 is SGDLS and CDR2 YYNGEE. The CDR3 has 14 amino acids. In DNA, the CDR3 is TGTGCCAGCAGCATAGGGACATCCAATGTGGGGAAGTACTTC. Translated: CASSIGTSNVGKYF.

The chain joins TRBV6-5 to TRBJ1-2; 7 bases fit TRBD1. Germline CDR1 reads MNHEY; CDR2 reads SVGAGI. The CDR3 consists of 14 residues. Trimming cost V 4 bases and J 4 bases; bases outside gene matches: 6. In DNA, the CDR3 is TGTGCCAGCAGTTCCGACAGGGCACCCTATGGCTACACCTTC. Amino acids: CASSSDRAPYGYTF.

The rearrangement uses TRBV7-2 and TRBJ2-7; D not certain. Germline V lookup: CDR1 SGHTA, CDR2 FQGNSA. The CDR3 is 13 residues long. Trimming stripped 11 bases from V and 5 bases from J, with 19 bases between. CDR3 protein: CAPGEPLFHEQYF. DNA for the CDR3: TGTGCCCCAGGCGAACCCCTATTCCACGAGCAGTACTTC.

The rearrangement links TRBV7-8 to TRBJ2-7; 9 bases align to TRBD1. Germline values: CDR1 SGHVS, CDR2 FQNEAQ. The CDR3 length is 15 residues. V trimming: 3 bases; J trimming: 2 bases; junction bases outside the gene matches: 5. Written as DNA, the CDR3 is TGTGCCAGCAGCTTGAGGGACAGGGCCACCTACGAGCAGTACTTC. It is translated as CASSLRDRATYEQYF.

The V call is TRBV9, the J call TRBJ2-5; 9 nucleotides line up with TRBD2. Germline V lookup: CDR1 SGDLS, CDR2 YYNGEE. Trimming removed 0 bases from V and 5 bases from J; junction bases left unmatched: 8. The CDR3 has 16 residues. CDR3 region: CASSVEGSGSGETQYF. In DNA, the CDR3 is TGTGCCAGCAGCGTAGAGGGTAGCGGGAGTGGCGAGACCCAGTACTTC.

This chain uses TRBV5-1 with TRBJ2-1, with TRBD2 matching 7 bases. V shed 1 base, J shed 4 bases, and the junction held 5 bases outside the gene matches. The CDR3 contains 15 residues. The V gene's germline CDR1 is SGHRS and CDR2 YFSETQ. CDR3 sequence: CASSLWGGPYNEQFF. CDR3 DNA sequence: TGCGCCAGCAGCTTGTGGGGAGGGCCATACAATGAGCAGTTCTTC.